This T cell receptor (beta chain) was profiled in a study of blood T cell repertoires in COVID-19. CDR3 length: 16 residues. Per germline, CDR1 LNHDA and CDR2 SQIVND (reference sequence). Trimming cost V 6 bases and J 0 bases; bases outside gene matches: 7. Those enrolled, adults aged roughly 18 to 89 years, came from some 25 US areas. In its sample, this clone was seen once. Method: immunoSEQ multiplex PCR; TCRdb's copy keeps in-frame clones and lacks some. The repertoire holds a few hundred thousand clones, with less than 95% as singletons. The sequenced sample was PBMCs or T cells enriched from blood (not recorded which). This chain connects TRBV19 to TRBJ1-2, with 10 bases aligning to TRBD1. The clonotype was recovered from a young man who had recovered from COVID-19. This chain's CDR3 is CASSGTGALTNYGYTF. The CDR3, as DNA: TGTGCCAGTAGCGGGACAGGGGCCTTGACTAACTATGGCTACACCTTC. The full variable domain, in which reference TRBV19 and TRBJ1-2 provide the parts outside the CDR3, is DGGITQSPKYLFRKEGQNVTLSCEQNLNHDAMYWYRQDPGQGLRLIYYSQIVNDFQKGDIAEGYSVSREKKESFPLTVTSAQKNPTAFYLCASSGTGALTNYGYTFGSGTRLTVV.